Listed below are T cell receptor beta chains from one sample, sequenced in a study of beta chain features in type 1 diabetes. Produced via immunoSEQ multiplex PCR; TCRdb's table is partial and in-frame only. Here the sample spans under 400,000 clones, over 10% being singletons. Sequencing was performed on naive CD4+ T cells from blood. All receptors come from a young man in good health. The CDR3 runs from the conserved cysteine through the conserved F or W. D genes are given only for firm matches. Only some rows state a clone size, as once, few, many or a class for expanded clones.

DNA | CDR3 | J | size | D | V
TGTGCCAGCACAGCTTCGGGGATCGCCAACACCGGGGAGCTGTTTTTT | CASTASGIANTGELFF | TRBJ2-2 | . | . | TRBV5-6
TGTGCCAGCAGCTCCTACAGGGCTAACTATGGCTACACCTTC | CASSSYRANYGYTF | TRBJ1-2 | . | . | TRBV9
TGTGCCAGCTCCTGGACAGTCCAAGAGACCCAGTACTTC | CASSWTVQETQYF | TRBJ2-5 | . | . | TRBV18
TGTGCCAGCAGCGTAGGAAGGACTAGCGGGAACAATGAGCAGTTCTTC | CASSVGRTSGNNEQFF | TRBJ2-1 | . | TRBD2 | TRBV9
TGTGCCAGCAGCTTCGCAGTACAAGAGACCCAGTACTTC | CASSFAVQETQYF | TRBJ2-5 | few | . | TRBV7-2
TGTGCCAGCAGCTTAACCGGACAGGCTGTAGGCTACACCTTC | CASSLTGQAVGYTF | TRBJ1-2 | . | TRBD1 | TRBV7-3
TGCGCCAGCAGCTTGGGCCCGGAGAGCTATGGCTACACCTTC | CASSLGPESYGYTF | TRBJ1-2 | . | . | TRBV5-1
TGTGCCAGCTCACCAAGAGGGACAGGGGACTCCTACGAGCAGTACTTC | CASSPRGTGDSYEQYF | TRBJ2-7 | few | TRBD1 | TRBV18
TGTGCCAGCAGTTTTTCAAGGGGAACTGAAGCTTTCTTT | CASSFSRGTEAFF | TRBJ1-1 | . | . | TRBV28
TGCGCCAGCAGCCCCTTTACGGGAGACGGGCCCGGGGAGCTGTTTTTT | CASSPFTGDGPGELFF | TRBJ2-2 | few | . | TRBV5-1
TGTGCCAGCTCACCACAGGGGAGCAATCAGCCCCAGCATTTT | CASSPQGSNQPQHF | TRBJ1-5 | . | . | TRBV18
TGTGCCAGCAGCTTAGCGTTCCAGGGGCGGTACGAGCAGTACTTC | CASSLAFQGRYEQYF | TRBJ2-7 | few | . | TRBV7-9
TGTGCCAGCATGGCCGAGCAGTACTTC | CASMAEQYF | TRBJ2-7 | many | . | TRBV28
TGTGCCAGCAGTTTCGCCCCGGGACAGGGGAACACTGAAGCTTTCTTT | CASSFAPGQGNTEAFF | TRBJ1-1 | . | TRBD1 | TRBV27
TGTGCCTGGACTAATACAGGGCAGCCCCAGCATTTT | CAWTNTGQPQHF | TRBJ1-5 | few | . | TRBV30
TGTGCCAGCAGCCTCCCTGGCCGGGGAAACGAGCAGTACTTC | CASSLPGRGNEQYF | TRBJ2-7 | . | . | TRBV7-2
TGCAGCGTTGAGCAACTAGCGGATACGCAGTATTTT | CSVEQLADTQYF | TRBJ2-3 | . | TRBD2 | TRBV29-1
TGCAGCGTTGAAAGACTTTTGAACACTGAAGCTTTCTTT | CSVERLLNTEAFF | TRBJ1-1 | . | . | TRBV29-1
TGTGCCAGTAGTAGGTTAGCGGGGGTGGTGGATGCTGAGCAGTTCTTC | CASSRLAGVVDAEQFF | TRBJ2-1 | few | TRBD2 | TRBV19
TGTGCCAGCAGCTTAGGATTACAGGGCGATGGCTACACCTTC | CASSLGLQGDGYTF | TRBJ1-2 | few | . | TRBV13
TGTGCCAGCGCGTCAGGGAGCAATCAGCCCCAGCATTTT | CASASGSNQPQHF | TRBJ1-5 | . | . | TRBV18
TGTGCCAGCAGCCAAGCACCGGGACAGGGTACCTACGAGCAGTACTTC | CASSQAPGQGTYEQYF | TRBJ2-7 | few | TRBD1 | TRBV14
TGCGCCAGCAGCCCCAATTCGGATTGGAGCACTGAAGCTTTCTTT | CASSPNSDWSTEAFF | TRBJ1-1 | . | . | TRBV4-3
TGCGCCCAGGAAGAGAGGAGCGGGGAGAAAACAGATACGCAGTATTTT | CAQEERSGEKTDTQYF | TRBJ2-3 | . | TRBD2 | TRBV5-1
TGCGCCAGCAGCCAATCCGCGTTCTCCTACGAGCAGTACTTC | CASSQSAFSYEQYF | TRBJ2-7 | many | . | TRBV4-3
TGTGCCAGCAGCCGAGGGTTACAGGGGAACACTGAAGCTTTCTTT | CASSRGLQGNTEAFF | TRBJ1-1 | . | . | TRBV7-2
TGTGCCAGCGGGACAGGAACGAGCTCAGACAATGAGCAGTTCTTC | CASGTGTSSDNEQFF | TRBJ2-1 | . | TRBD1 | TRBV18
TGCGCCAGCAGCCGCAACAGGTACCTATACGGCTACACCTTC | CASSRNRYLYGYTF | TRBJ1-2 | once | . | TRBV4-1
TGTGCCAGCAGAACAGGGTGGTCCGATGGCTACACCTTC | CASRTGWSDGYTF | TRBJ1-2 | . | . | TRBV2
TGTGCCAGCAGCCCCGGGACAGGGGCTCAAGAGACCCAGTACTTC | CASSPGTGAQETQYF | TRBJ2-5 | few | TRBD1 | TRBV6-5
TGTGCCAGCAGCCAGGGCCTAGCGGGGCCAGATACGCAGTATTTT | CASSQGLAGPDTQYF | TRBJ2-3 | . | TRBD2 | TRBV7-3
TGTGCCAGCAGCTTAGCACAGCTCAAAAACATTCAGTACTTC | CASSLAQLKNIQYF | TRBJ2-4 | . | . | TRBV7-2
TGTGCCAGCTCACCACGAGCATTGAACACTGAAGCTTTCTTT | CASSPRALNTEAFF | TRBJ1-1 | . | . | TRBV18
TGTGCCAGCAGTTACTCGGGACAGCTCTACGAGCAGTACTTC | CASSYSGQLYEQYF | TRBJ2-7 | . | TRBD1 | TRBV6-5
TGTGCCAGCAGCCAAGATCCGGCAGGGCCCATGCTGGGCCTCCACTTT | CASSQDPAGPMLGLHF | TRBJ1-6 | few | . | TRBV4-2
TGTGCCTCGGCAGAGGGGGGGTTGTTTTTT | CASAEGGLFF | TRBJ2-2 | few | . | TRBV2
TGTGCCAGCAGGGATTCACGGCGGAATCAGCCCCAGCATTTT | CASRDSRRNQPQHF | TRBJ1-5 | few | . | TRBV7-9
TGTGCCAGCAGCCAAACAGTGCGAAATTCACCCCTCCACTTT | CASSQTVRNSPLHF | TRBJ1-6 | few | . | TRBV7-9
TGTGCCACCAGCAGAGATGATTGGGGGACAGGGGGCGGACTCATTCAGTACTTC | CATSRDDWGTGGGLIQYF | TRBJ2-4 | few | TRBD1 | TRBV15
TGCGCCAGCCGTGACCCGACAACTGAAGCTTTCTTT | CASRDPTTEAFF | TRBJ1-1 | . | . | TRBV5-1
TGTGCCAGCAGTCACTGGGTCCGAGGGAGAGAGACCCAGTACTTC | CASSHWVRGRETQYF | TRBJ2-5 | few | . | TRBV6-5
TGTGCCAGCAGCTTAGTCGGAGGGAACAATGAGCAGTTCTTC | CASSLVGGNNEQFF | TRBJ2-1 | . | . | TRBV7-2
TGTGCCAGTGGGGACAGTAGAAAAAACATTCAGTACTTC | CASGDSRKNIQYF | TRBJ2-4 | few | TRBD1 | TRBV19
TGTGCCAGGCGACTAGCCCGCTCCTACGAGCAGTACTTC | CARRLARSYEQYF | TRBJ2-7 | few | TRBD2 | TRBV28
TGTGCCAGCAGTTATCAGGGAGGGGGCACTGAAGCTTTCTTT | CASSYQGGGTEAFF | TRBJ1-1 | few | . | TRBV6-6
TGCAGCGTCTTACCAGGGGGGTCTGGGAAACTGTTTTTT | CSVLPGGSGKLFF | TRBJ1-4 | . | TRBD1 | TRBV29-1
TGTGCCAGCAGCTTAGTCAGGGGGGTGTACGAGCAGTACTTC | CASSLVRGVYEQYF | TRBJ2-7 | . | . | TRBV7-2
TGCGCCAGCAGCCAAGGGGACAGGGAGGCAGATACGCAGTATTTT | CASSQGDREADTQYF | TRBJ2-3 | . | TRBD1 | TRBV5-1
TGTGCCATCAGTGGACAGGGGCAGAACTACGAGCAGTACTTC | CAISGQGQNYEQYF | TRBJ2-7 | . | TRBD1 | TRBV10-3
TGTGCCAGCAGTCGGACAGCTCAAGAGACCCAGTACTTC | CASSRTAQETQYF | TRBJ2-5 | . | . | TRBV6-4
TGTGCCAGCAGCTTGCGGACAGGAAACACTGAAGCTTTCTTT | CASSLRTGNTEAFF | TRBJ1-1 | . | TRBD1 | TRBV14
TGTGCCAGCAGTCTGCGGCCCTTGAACACCATATATTTT | CASSLRPLNTIYF | TRBJ1-3 | few | . | TRBV2
TGTGCCAGTAGTATCTCCGGGACTAGCGGGAATTACGAGCAGTACTTC | CASSISGTSGNYEQYF | TRBJ2-7 | few | TRBD2 | TRBV19
TGTGCCAGCAGCCAACGACAGGGCTCGGTCAATGAGCAGTTCTTC | CASSQRQGSVNEQFF | TRBJ2-1 | . | TRBD1 | TRBV7-2
TGTGCCAGCAGTGGGCAGGATGAGCAGTTCTTC | CASSGQDEQFF | TRBJ2-1 | many | . | TRBV28
TGTGCCAGCAGCTTACGGGACAGGGCCTCGAACACTGAAGCTTTCTTT | CASSLRDRASNTEAFF | TRBJ1-1 | . | TRBD1 | TRBV7-9
TGTGCCAGCAGTAATCGGGCGGCGCATAGCGCTGAAGCTTTCTTT | CASSNRAAHSAEAFF | TRBJ1-1 | . | . | TRBV6-1
TGTGCCAGCAGCTTAGTTGGTAGGGAAGGGGCCGAGCAGTACTTC | CASSLVGREGAEQYF | TRBJ2-7 | . | . | TRBV7-2
TGTGCCAGCAGGCTATCAGGGGGCGGTGGCTACACCTTC | CASRLSGGGGYTF | TRBJ1-2 | few | TRBD1 | TRBV28